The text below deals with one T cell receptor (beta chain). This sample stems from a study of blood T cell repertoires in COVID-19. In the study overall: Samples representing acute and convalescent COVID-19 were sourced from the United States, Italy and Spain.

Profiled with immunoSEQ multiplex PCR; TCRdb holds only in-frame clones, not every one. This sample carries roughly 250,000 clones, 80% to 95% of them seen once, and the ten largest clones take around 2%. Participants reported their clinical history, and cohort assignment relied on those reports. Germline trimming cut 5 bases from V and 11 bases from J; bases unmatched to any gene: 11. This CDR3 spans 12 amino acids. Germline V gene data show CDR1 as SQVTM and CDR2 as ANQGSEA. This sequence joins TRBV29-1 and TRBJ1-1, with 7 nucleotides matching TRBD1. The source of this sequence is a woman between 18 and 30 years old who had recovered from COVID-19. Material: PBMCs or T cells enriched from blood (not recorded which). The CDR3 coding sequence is TGCAGCGTTAACCTGGGCGACAGGGTGGCTTTCTTT. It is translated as CSVNLGDRVAFF.